The T cell receptor (beta chain) under discussion was sequenced for a study of CD8 T cells in ankylosing spondylitis. MiXCR, run by TCRdb on the 5' RACE reads, gives a single entry per CDR3 protein. Counted here are more than 30,000 distinct CDR3 sequences, approximately 9.9% occurring once; the ten biggest clones make up around 20%. CDR1 is SQVTM, CDR2 ANQGSEA, per germline. The CDR3 sequence is 18 residues long. Losses at the gene ends were 6 bases for V and 3 bases for J; bases not matched to a gene: 17. This receptor was identified in a male donor with ankylosing spondylitis. The sequencing sample was made of synovial fluid, either unsorted or a sorted T cell fraction (not recorded which). The rearrangement links TRBV29-1 to TRBJ1-2; 12 bases map to TRBD1. CDR3 region: CSVSPMGQGAEEDYGYTF. The CDR3 DNA reads TGCAGCGTCTCACCTATGGGACAGGGGGCCGAGGAAGACTATGGCTACACCTTC. The full variable domain, rest sourced from reference TRBV29-1 and TRBJ1-2, is SAVISQKPSRDICQRGTSLTIQCQVDSQVTMMFWYRQQPGQSLTLIATANQGSEATYESGFVIDKFPISRPNLTFSTLTVSNMSPEDSSIYLCSVSPMGQGAEEDYGYTFGSGTRLTVV.